This record concerns one T cell receptor beta chain sequence. Its antigen remains unknown. The data derive from a study of cytomegalovirus exposure and HLA in healthy donors. V was trimmed by 2 bases and J by 12 bases, leaving 8 bases between them. Germline V gene data show CDR1 as SGHTA and CDR2 as FQGNSA. The CDR3 consists of 12 residues. Primers for the PCR totalled 60 Vbeta and 13 Jbeta. Source study methods: In a later analysis, the count reached 82 million or so unique TCR beta chains, with 8.5 million to 14 million shared. Measured with immunoSEQ multiplex PCR; TCRdb has only the in-frame clones, and not every one. V, J and clone size are those of that table, while D and trimming were read from the DNA. The sample lists 40,000 to 55,000 clones, roughly 72% seen once, with about 9.3% in the top ten. Study results and limitations: Previously analyzed data showed that most TCR beta V segments were productive at a frequency of about 90% or about 30%. TCR beta sequences numbering under 20,000 were associated with HLA alleles at 0.05 false discovery rate in a later analysis. Serostatus for CMV was the only available immune exposure information.

This receptor was identified in a woman aged 50 to 60 in good health and CMV-seronegative. Sequencing input: PBMCs. The V call is TRBV7-2, the J call TRBJ1-6; D unresolved. CDR3 loop: CASSLFREPLHF. CDR3 DNA sequence: TGTGCCAGCAGCTTATTTCGGGAACCCCTCCACTTT.